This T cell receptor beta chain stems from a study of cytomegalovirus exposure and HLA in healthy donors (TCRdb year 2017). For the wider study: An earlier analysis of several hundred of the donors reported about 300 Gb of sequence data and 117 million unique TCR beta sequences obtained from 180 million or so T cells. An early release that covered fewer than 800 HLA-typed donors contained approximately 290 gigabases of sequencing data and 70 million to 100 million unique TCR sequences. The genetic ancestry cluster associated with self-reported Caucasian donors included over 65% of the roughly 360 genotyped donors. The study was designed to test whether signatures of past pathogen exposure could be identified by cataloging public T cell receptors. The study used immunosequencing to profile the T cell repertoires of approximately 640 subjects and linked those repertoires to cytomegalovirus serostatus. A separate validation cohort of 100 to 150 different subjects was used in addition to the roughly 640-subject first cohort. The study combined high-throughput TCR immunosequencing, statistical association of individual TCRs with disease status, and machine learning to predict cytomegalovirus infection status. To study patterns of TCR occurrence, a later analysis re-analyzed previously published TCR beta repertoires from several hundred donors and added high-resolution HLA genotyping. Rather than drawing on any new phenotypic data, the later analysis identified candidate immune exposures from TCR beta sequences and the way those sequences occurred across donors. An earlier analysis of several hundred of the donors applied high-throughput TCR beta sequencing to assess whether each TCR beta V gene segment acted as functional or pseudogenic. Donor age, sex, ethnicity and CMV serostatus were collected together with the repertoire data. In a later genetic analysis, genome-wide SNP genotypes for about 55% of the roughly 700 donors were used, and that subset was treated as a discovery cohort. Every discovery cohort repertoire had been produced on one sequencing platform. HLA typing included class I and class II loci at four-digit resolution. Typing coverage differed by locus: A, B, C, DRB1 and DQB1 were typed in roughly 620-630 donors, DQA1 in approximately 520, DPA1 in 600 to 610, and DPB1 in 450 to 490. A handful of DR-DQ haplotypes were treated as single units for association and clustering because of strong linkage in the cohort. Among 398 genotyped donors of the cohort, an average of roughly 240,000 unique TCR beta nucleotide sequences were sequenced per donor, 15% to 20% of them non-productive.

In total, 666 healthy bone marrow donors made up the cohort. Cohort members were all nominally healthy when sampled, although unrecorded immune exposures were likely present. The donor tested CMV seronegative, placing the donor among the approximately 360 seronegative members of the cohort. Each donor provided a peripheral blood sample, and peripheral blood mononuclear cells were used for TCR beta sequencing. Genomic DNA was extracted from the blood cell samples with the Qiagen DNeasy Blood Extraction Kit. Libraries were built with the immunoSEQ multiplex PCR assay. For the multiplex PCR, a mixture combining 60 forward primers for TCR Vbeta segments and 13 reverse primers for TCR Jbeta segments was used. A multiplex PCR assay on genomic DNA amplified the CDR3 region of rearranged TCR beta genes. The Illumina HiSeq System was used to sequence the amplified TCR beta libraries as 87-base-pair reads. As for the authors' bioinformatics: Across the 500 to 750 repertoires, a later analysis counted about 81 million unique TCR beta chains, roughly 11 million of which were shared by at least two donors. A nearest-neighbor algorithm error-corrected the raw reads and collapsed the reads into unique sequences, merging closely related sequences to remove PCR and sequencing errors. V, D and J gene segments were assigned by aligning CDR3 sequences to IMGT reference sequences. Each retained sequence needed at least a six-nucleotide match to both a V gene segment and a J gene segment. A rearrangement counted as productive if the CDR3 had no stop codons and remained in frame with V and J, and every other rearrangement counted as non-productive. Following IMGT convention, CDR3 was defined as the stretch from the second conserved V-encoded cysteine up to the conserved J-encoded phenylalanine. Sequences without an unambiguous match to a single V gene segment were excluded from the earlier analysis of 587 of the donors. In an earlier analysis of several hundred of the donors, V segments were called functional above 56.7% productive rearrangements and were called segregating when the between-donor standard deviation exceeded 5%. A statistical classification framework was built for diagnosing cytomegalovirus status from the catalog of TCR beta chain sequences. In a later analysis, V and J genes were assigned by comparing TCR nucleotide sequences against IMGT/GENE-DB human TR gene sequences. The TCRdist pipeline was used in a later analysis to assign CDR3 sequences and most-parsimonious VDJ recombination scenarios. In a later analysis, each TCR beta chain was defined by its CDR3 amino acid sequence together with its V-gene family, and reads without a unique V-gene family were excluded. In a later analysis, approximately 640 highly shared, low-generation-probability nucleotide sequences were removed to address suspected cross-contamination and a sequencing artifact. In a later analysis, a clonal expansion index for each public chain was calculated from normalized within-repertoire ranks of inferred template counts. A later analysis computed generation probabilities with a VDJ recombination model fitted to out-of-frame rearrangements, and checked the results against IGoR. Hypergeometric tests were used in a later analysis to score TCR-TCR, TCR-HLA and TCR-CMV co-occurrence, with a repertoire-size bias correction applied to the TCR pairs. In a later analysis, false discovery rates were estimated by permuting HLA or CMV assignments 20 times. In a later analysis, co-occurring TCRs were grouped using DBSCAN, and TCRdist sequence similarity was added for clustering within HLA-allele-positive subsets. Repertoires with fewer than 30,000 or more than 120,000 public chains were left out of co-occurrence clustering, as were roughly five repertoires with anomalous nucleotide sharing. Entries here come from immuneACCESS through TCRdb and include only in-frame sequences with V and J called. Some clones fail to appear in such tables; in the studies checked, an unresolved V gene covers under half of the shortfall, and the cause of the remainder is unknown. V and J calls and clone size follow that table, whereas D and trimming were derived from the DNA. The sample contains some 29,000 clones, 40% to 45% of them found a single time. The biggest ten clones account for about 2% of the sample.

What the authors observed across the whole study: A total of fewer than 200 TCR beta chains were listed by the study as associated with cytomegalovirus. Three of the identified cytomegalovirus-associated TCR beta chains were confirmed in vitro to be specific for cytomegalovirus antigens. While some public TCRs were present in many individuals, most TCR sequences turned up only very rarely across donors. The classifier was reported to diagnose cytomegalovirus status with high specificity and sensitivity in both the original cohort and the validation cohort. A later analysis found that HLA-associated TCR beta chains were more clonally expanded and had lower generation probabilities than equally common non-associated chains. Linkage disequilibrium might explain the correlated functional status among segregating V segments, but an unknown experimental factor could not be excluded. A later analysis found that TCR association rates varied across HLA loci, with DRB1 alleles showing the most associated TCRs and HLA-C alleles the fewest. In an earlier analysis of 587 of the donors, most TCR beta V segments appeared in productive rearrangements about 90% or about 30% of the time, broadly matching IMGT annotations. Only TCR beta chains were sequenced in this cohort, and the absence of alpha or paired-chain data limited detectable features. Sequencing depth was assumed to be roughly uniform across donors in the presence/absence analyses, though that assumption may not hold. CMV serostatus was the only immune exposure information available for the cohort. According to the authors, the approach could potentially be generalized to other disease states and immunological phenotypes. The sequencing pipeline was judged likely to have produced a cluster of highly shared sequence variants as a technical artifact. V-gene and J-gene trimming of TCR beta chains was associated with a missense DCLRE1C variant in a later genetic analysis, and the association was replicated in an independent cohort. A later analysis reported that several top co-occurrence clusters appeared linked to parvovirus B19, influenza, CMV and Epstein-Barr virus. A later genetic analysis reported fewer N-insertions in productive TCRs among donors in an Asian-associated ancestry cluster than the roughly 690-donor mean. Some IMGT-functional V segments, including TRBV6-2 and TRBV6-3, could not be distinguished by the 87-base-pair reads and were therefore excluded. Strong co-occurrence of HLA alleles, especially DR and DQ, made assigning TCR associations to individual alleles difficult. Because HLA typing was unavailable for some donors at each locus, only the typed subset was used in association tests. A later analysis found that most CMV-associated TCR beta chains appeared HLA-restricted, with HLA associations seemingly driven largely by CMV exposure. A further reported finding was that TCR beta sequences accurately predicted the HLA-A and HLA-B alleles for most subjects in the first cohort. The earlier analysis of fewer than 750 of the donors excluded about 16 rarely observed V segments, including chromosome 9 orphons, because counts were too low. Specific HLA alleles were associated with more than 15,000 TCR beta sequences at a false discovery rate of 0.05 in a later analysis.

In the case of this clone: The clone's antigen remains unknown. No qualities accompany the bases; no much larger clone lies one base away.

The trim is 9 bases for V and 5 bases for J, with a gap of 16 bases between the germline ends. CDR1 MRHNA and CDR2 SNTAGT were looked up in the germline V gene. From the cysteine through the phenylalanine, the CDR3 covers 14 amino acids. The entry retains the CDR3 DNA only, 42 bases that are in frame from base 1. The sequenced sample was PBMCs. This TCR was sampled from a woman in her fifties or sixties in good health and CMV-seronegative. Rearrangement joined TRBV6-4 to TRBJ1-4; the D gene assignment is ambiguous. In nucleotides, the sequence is TGTGCCAGTTCCGAGGTCTACGGGAATGAAAAACTGTTTTTT. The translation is CASSEVYGNEKLFF.